These T cell receptor beta chains were read from a single sample in a study of T cell repertoires in cytomegalovirus infection. TCRdb reprocessed the reads via MiXCR and lists one record per CDR3 protein. The repertoire includes approximately 76,000 distinct CDR3 sequences, more than 20% of them detected once, and approximately 53% sits in the top ten. Antigen specificity for these receptors is unknown. The specimen comprised CD8+ T cells from cultured PBMCs, sampled from culture after CMV antigen stimulation. All receptors derive from a human donor in good health (CMV status not recorded). Some clones in this sample may be carry-over from other donors' samples. Both conserved end residues are part of each CDR3. The order of the fields is CDR3 length, clone size, V gene, D gene, J gene, CDR3 protein, CDR3 DNA. D genes are given only for firm matches. A clone size is listed for some rows: how often the clone was seen (once, few, many), or a class if it is expanded.

15	many	TRBV7-8	TRBD1	TRBJ1-4	CASSFSRTGVEKLFF	TGTGCCAGCAGTTTCTCAAGGACAGGGGTAGAAAAACTGTTTTTT
16	many	TRBV7-2	TRBD1	TRBJ1-5	CASSGSTGGPNQPQHF	TGTGCCAGCAGCGGATCAACAGGGGGTCCCAATCAGCCCCAGCATTTT
15	few	TRBV4-3	.	TRBJ2-1	CASSQSGTTPNEQFF	TGCGCCAGCAGCCAATCCGGGACCACCCCTAATGAGCAGTTCTTC
12	few	TRBV20-1	TRBD1	TRBJ1-2	CSAIQGAAGYTF	TGCAGTGCTATACAGGGGGCTGCTGGCTACACCTTC
12	few	TRBV19	.	TRBJ2-4	CASEGLGNIQYF	TGTGCCAGTGAGGGCCTAGGGAACATTCAGTACTTC
12	few	TRBV20-1	.	TRBJ1-1	CSVPTVNTEAFF	TGCAGTGTTCCTACGGTGAACACTGAAGCTTTCTTT
14	.	TRBV9	.	TRBJ1-4	CASSVGLGGEKLFF	TGTGCCAGCAGCGTAGGTTTAGGGGGTGAAAAACTGTTTTTT
13	few	TRBV5-6	.	TRBJ1-5	CASSYEGNQPQHF	TGTGCCAGCAGCTACGAAGGGAATCAGCCCCAGCATTTT
13	once	TRBV2	.	TRBJ1-1	CASTLGRFPEAFF	TGTGCCAGCACCCTCGGCAGGTTCCCTGAAGCTTTCTTT
12	.	TRBV7-6	.	TRBJ2-3	CASSSGVDTQYF	TGTGCCAGCAGCTCGGGGGTCGATACGCAGTATTTT
13	few	TRBV5-1	.	TRBJ2-1	CASSLVGYNEQFF	TGCGCCAGCAGCTTGGTCGGGTACAATGAGCAGTTCTTC
15	few	TRBV27	TRBD2	TRBJ2-7	CASSLTGTSRYEQYF	TGTGCCAGCAGTTTAACGGGGACTAGCCGCTACGAGCAGTACTTC
13	few	TRBV28	.	TRBJ1-1	CASRATLNTEAFF	TGTGCCAGCAGGGCGACGCTGAACACTGAAGCTTTCTTT
15	few	TRBV20-1	TRBD2	TRBJ2-5	CSAMTLAGVEETQYF	TGCAGTGCAATGACTCTAGCGGGGGTAGAGGAGACCCAGTACTTC
14	few	TRBV6-5	.	TRBJ2-1	CASSYSIGANEQFF	TGTGCCAGCAGTTACTCGATCGGTGCCAATGAGCAGTTCTTC
14	.	TRBV12-3/TRBV12-4	.	TRBJ2-4	CASSLQGGGNIQYF	TGTGCCAGCAGCCTTCAAGGGGGGGGGAACATTCAGTACTTC
18	.	TRBV5-1	.	TRBJ2-1	CASSLNATWVWWSNEQFF	TGCGCCAGCAGCTTGAACGCCACATGGGTGTGGTGGTCCAATGAGCAGTTCTTC
14	.	TRBV5-4	.	TRBJ1-1	CASSLAGIETEAFF	TGTGCCAGCAGCTTGGCAGGGATCGAAACTGAAGCTTTCTTT
15	.	TRBV9	TRBD1	TRBJ2-2	CASSSGTGATGELFF	TGTGCCAGCAGCTCCGGGACAGGGGCGACCGGGGAGCTGTTTTTT
16	.	TRBV19	.	TRBJ1-1	CASSIEAGAENTEAFF	TGTGCCAGTAGTATAGAAGCAGGGGCTGAGAACACTGAAGCTTTCTTT
14	.	TRBV30	TRBD1	TRBJ2-7	CAWIKFQGAYEQYF	TGTGCCTGGATAAAGTTCCAGGGGGCCTACGAGCAGTACTTC
15	many	TRBV7-6	.	TRBJ1-1	CASSLIQGSNTEAFF	TGTGCCAGCAGCTTGATACAAGGGTCGAACACTGAAGCTTTCTTT
15	many	TRBV6-1	TRBD1	TRBJ1-2	CASRPPGRGLDGYTF	TGTGCCAGCAGACCCCCGGGCAGGGGGCTTGATGGCTACACCTTC
12	few	TRBV27	.	TRBJ2-2	CASSPRGGELFF	TGTGCCAGCAGTCCCCGGGGAGGGGAGCTGTTTTTT
18	.	TRBV5-1	.	TRBJ1-1	CASSLGVAYREENSEAFF	TGCGCCAGCAGCTTGGGTGTAGCTTACAGGGAAGAGAACTCTGAAGCTTTCTTT
12	few	TRBV6-8	.	TRBJ2-3	CASSYAGDTQYF	TGTGCCAGCAGTTACGCGGGAGATACGCAGTATTTT
15	.	TRBV5-4	TRBD1	TRBJ2-1	CASSPDRVSYNEQFF	TGTGCCAGCAGCCCTGACAGGGTATCCTACAATGAGCAGTTCTTC
19	many	TRBV7-8	TRBD2	TRBJ2-5	CASSPAGWTSGRVRKTQYF	TGTGCCAGCAGCCCTGCCGGCTGGACTAGCGGGAGGGTTCGGAAGACCCAGTACTTC
17	many	TRBV7-9	TRBD1	TRBJ1-1	CASSSARTDRENTEAFF	TGTGCCAGCAGCTCCGCTCGGACAGACAGGGAGAACACTGAAGCTTTCTTT
14	.	TRBV7-9	.	TRBJ2-7	CASSPQHDPYEQYF	TGTGCCAGCAGCCCCCAACACGATCCCTACGAGCAGTACTTC
14	.	TRBV30	TRBD1	TRBJ2-2	CACLGQGKAGELFF	TGTGCCTGCCTGGGACAGGGGAAGGCCGGGGAGCTGTTTTTT
14	few	TRBV7-3	TRBD2	TRBJ2-7	CASSSGLGVDEQYF	TGTGCCAGCAGCAGCGGACTAGGGGTCGACGAGCAGTACTTC
16	many	TRBV25-1	.	TRBJ2-2	CASSEWTKSNTGELFF	TGTGCCAGCAGTGAATGGACGAAGTCGAACACCGGGGAGCTGTTTTTT
14	many	TRBV19	.	TRBJ1-1	CASSTESMNTEAFF	TGTGCCAGTAGTACGGAAAGCATGAACACTGAAGCTTTCTTT
13	many	TRBV7-2	.	TRBJ2-1	CASSPDSYNEQFF	TGTGCCAGCAGTCCTGACAGTTACAATGAGCAGTTCTTC
16	.	TRBV5-1	.	TRBJ1-1	CASRSIQGGGYTEAFF	TGCGCCAGCAGATCGATTCAAGGGGGTGGGTACACTGAAGCTTTCTTT
12	few	TRBV12-3/TRBV12-4	.	TRBJ2-7	CASSLIGEGRIF	TGTGCCAGCAGTTTAATAGGTGAAGGGCGGATCTTC
13	.	TRBV7-9	.	TRBJ2-7	CALFELGGDEQYF	TGTGCCCTTTTCGAGCTTGGAGGGGACGAGCAGTACTTC
23	.	TRBV10-2	TRBD2	TRBJ2-5	CASSDPFVLAGGPLQDPKETQYF	TGCGCCAGCAGTGACCCCTTTGTCCTAGCGGGAGGGCCTCTCCAGGACCCGAAAGAGACCCAGTACTTC
14	once	TRBV15	.	TRBJ1-2	CATSSRAGSYGYTF	TGTGCCACCAGCAGCAGAGCTGGGTCCTATGGCTACACCTTC
16	many	TRBV11-2	.	TRBJ2-5	CASSLGTSPLQETQYF	TGTGCCAGCAGCTTAGGGACAAGCCCCTTACAAGAGACCCAGTACTTC
14	few	TRBV30	.	TRBJ1-5	CAWNLGGTVQPQHF	TGTGCCTGGAATTTGGGGGGGACCGTTCAGCCCCAGCATTTT
14	few	TRBV6-6	.	TRBJ2-7	CASSPGGVFYEQYF	TGTGCCAGCAGTCCCGGGGGAGTATTCTACGAGCAGTACTTC